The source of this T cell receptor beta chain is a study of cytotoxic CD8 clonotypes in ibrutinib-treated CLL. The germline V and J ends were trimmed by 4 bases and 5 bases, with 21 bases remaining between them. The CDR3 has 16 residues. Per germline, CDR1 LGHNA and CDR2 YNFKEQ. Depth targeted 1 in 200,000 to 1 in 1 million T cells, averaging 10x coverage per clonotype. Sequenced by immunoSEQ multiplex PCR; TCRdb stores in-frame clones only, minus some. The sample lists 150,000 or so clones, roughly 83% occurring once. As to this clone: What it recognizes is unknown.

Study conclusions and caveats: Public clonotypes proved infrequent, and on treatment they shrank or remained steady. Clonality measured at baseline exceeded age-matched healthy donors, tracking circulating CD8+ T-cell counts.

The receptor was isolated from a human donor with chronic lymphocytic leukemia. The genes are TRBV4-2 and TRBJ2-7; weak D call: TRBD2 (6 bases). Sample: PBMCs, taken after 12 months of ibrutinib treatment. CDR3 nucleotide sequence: TGTGCCAGCAGCCGGGAGGAGGGCTTGCATAAAAACGAGCAGTACTTC. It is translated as CASSREEGLHKNEQYF.